The TCR beta chain under discussion was sequenced for a study of shared clonotypes between healthy human individuals. For the study at large: Per donor, CD8 memory used one plate, CD8 naive used two, CD4 memory used three and CD4 naive used three.

Using immunoSEQ multiplex PCR, the repertoire was profiled, and TCRdb retains in-frame clones only, with some absent. The table records around 370,000 clones, 90% to 97% of them present only once. Every donor, a Caucasian adult, lived in Nashville, Tennessee. The CDR3 is 16 amino acids. V lost 2 bases and J lost 5, with 17 bases in between. Germline loops: CDR1 SEHNR, CDR2 FQNEAQ (reference sequence). The origin of this receptor is a man younger than 45 in good health. Sequences were obtained from memory CD8+ T cells sorted from blood. Subset reported: CD45RO+ cells pooled with CCR7-negative TemRA cells. V gene TRBV7-9 combines with J gene TRBJ2-3; possibly TRBD2 for D (6 bases). DNA for the CDR3: TGTGCCAGCAGCTTATCGTCCGGGAGTGGGAGAGATACGCAGTATTTT. This encodes CASSLSSGSGRDTQYF.